The 27 T cell receptor beta chains reported below all come from one sample, sequenced in a study of blood T cell repertoires in COVID-19. Using immunoSEQ multiplex PCR, the repertoire was profiled, and TCRdb retains in-frame clones only, with some absent. The sample records 100,000 to 150,000 clones, more than 60% being singletons. Sequencing was done on a sample of peripheral blood. These TCRs come from a man between 70 and 80 years old with acute or convalescent COVID-19.

Written as DNA, the CDR3 is TGTGCCAGCAGCCCGAGCTCTGGAAACACCATATATTTT. It encodes CASSPSSGNTIYF. The rearrangement uses TRBV7-9 and TRBJ1-3; D ambiguous. CDR3 length: 13 residues. Trimming pared 5 bases from V and 0 bases from J, leaving 5 bases between. CDR1 and CDR2 (germline): SEHNR, FQNEAQ (reference sequence).

The chain links TRBV5-1 to TRBJ1-6, with D maybe TRBD1 (5 bases). Germline values: CDR1 SGHRS, CDR2 YFSETQ. With 9 bases removed from V and 7 bases from J, the gap between germline ends came to 14 bases. The CDR3 is made up of 13 amino acids. CDR3 sequence (DNA): TGCGCCACCAGGGCCGCGGTGAATTCACCCCTCCACTTT. Its protein product is CATRAAVNSPLHF.

The CDR3 sequence is CSVASRLNIQYF. The CDR3 DNA reads as TGCAGCGTTGCCTCCAGGTTAAACATTCAGTACTTC. The V gene is TRBV29-1, the J gene TRBJ2-4, with D unresolved. The CDR3 is made up of 12 amino acids. Germline V CDR1 and CDR2: SQVTM, ANQGSEA. V shed 4 bases and J shed 6 bases, with 10 bases lying between them.

V gene TRBV18 combines with J gene TRBJ1-2, with D possibly matching TRBD1 (6 bases). The CDR3 has 15 amino acids. Trimming cost V 3 bases and J 3 bases, with 14 bases left between them. Germline V gene sequence: CDR1 KGHSH, CDR2 LQKENI. The CDR3 DNA follows: TGTGCCAGCTCACCTCAAGGAGGGGGGGACTATGGCTACACCTTC. As protein: CASSPQGGGDYGYTF.

The chain recombines TRBV28 with TRBJ2-7; 7 bases align to TRBD1. This CDR3 has 13 amino acids. Unmatched junction bases numbered 5, after V lost 7 bases and J lost 2 bases. The germline gives CDR1 MDHEN, CDR2 SYDVKM. Here the CDR3 reads CASNPGQTYEQYF. In DNA, the CDR3 is TGTGCCAGCAATCCGGGACAGACCTACGAGCAGTACTTC.

The chain combines TRBV3-1 (or the pseudogene TRBV3-2) with TRBJ1-1, with a weak D call TRBD1 (6 bases). This CDR3 spans 15 amino acids. Between the trimmed V and J ends, which lost 4 bases and 3 bases, there was a span of 15 bases. CDR1 is LGHDT, CDR2 YNNKEL, per germline (reference sequence). The CDR3 nucleotides are TGTGCCAGCAGCCCCTATCAGGGGATCCACACTGAAGCTTTCTTT. Translated, it gives CASSPYQGIHTEAFF.

The J gene is TRBJ1-4, the V gene TRBV7-9; no reliable D call. The CDR3 covers 14 residues. V lost 3 bases, J lost 5 bases, and 10 bases lay in between. Germline loops: CDR1 SEHNR, CDR2 FQNEAQ (reference sequence). As DNA, the CDR3 is TGTGCCAGCAGCTTCGAACAGTTAAATGAAAAACTGTTTTTT. Its protein is CASSFEQLNEKLFF.

This clone has only a few counts. The chain employs TRBV6-2 or TRBV6-3 and TRBJ1-2; tentatively, D is TRBD1 (5 bases). Per germline, CDR1 MNHEY and CDR2 SVGEGT. V dropped 2 bases and J dropped 3 bases, with 7 bases sitting between them. The CDR3 is 13 amino acids. The CDR3 here is CASSYDSHYGYTF. CDR3 DNA: TGTGCCAGCAGTTACGACAGCCACTATGGCTACACCTTC.

The chain has TRBV11-3 and TRBJ2-5, with 15 positions matching TRBD2. CDR1 is SGHNT and CDR2 is YENEEA in the germline V gene. The CDR3 is 16 amino acids. J was trimmed by 5 bases and V by 5 bases; bases with no gene match: 6. CDR3 coding DNA: TGTGCCAGCAGCCCGGGACTAGCGGGGGGAGGTGAGACCCAGTACTTC. Its translation: CASSPGLAGGGETQYF.

The chain is built from TRBV19 and TRBJ2-7, with 8 bases matching TRBD1. Per the germline V gene, CDR1 is LNHDA and CDR2 is SQIVND (reference sequence). The J segment lost 2 bases and the V segment lost 6 bases, leaving 9 bases of the junction unmatched. This CDR3 is built from 15 residues. The CDR3 bases are TGTGCCAGTAGGATCCGGACAGGGCCCGCCTACGAGCAGTACTTC. Protein product: CASRIRTGPAYEQYF.

V gene TRBV6-1 combines with J gene TRBJ2-1; tentatively, D is TRBD1 (6 bases). The V end lost 2 bases, the J end lost 2 bases, and 13 bases lay between the germline ends. This CDR3 has 16 residues. CDR1 is MNHNS and CDR2 is SASEGT in the germline V gene. CDR3 loop: CASSEQWGHAYNEQFF. As DNA, the CDR3 is TGTGCCAGCAGTGAACAGTGGGGGCACGCCTACAATGAGCAGTTCTTC.

V and J are TRBV18 and TRBJ1-1; D perhaps matches TRBD1 (5 bases). V gave up 5 bases and J gave up 3 bases, with 10 bases separating them. Germline V gene data show CDR1 as KGHSH and CDR2 as LQKENI. The CDR3 runs to 13 residues. The CDR3 DNA follows: TGTGCCAGCTCAGGTCAGGGCGACACTGAAGCTTTCTTT. Residues: CASSGQGDTEAFF.

The J gene is TRBJ2-1, the V gene TRBV25-1; 9 bases agree with TRBD1. The germline V gene encodes CDR1 MGHDK and CDR2 SYGVNS. V gave up 6 bases and J gave up 3 bases; unmatched junction bases: 15. The CDR3 has 18 residues. CDR3 residues: CASRGQGTINRLYNEQFF. The CDR3 coding sequence is TGTGCCAGCAGGGGACAGGGCACTATCAACCGTCTCTACAATGAGCAGTTCTTC.

The rearrangement uses TRBV19 and TRBJ2-7; possibly TRBD1 for D (5 bases). This CDR3 comprises 14 residues. Trimming stripped 3 bases from V and 2 bases from J, with 11 bases between. In germline, CDR1 is LNHDA, CDR2 SQIVND (reference sequence). CDR3 DNA sequence: TGTGCCAGTAGTATCCGGCCAGGGCCCTACGAGCAGTACTTC. It specifies CASSIRPGPYEQYF.

The gene calls are TRBV5-4 and TRBJ2-1, with D unresolved. The germline CDR1 and CDR2 sequences are SGHNT and YYREEE (reference sequence). The CDR3 has 13 amino acids. Trimming removed 1 base at V and 5 bases at J, with 7 bases between. The CDR3 region is CASSLFTNNEQFF. The CDR3 nucleotides read TGTGCCAGCAGCTTGTTTACAAACAATGAGCAGTTCTTC. Filled out from reference TRBV5-4 and TRBJ2-1, the complete variable domain reads ETGVTQSPTHLIKTRGQQVTLRCSSQSGHNTVSWYQQALGQGPQFIFQYYREEENGRGNFPPRFSGLQFPNYSSELNVNALELDDSALYLCASSLFTNNEQFFGPGTRLTVL.

The J gene is TRBJ1-2, the V gene TRBV4-1, with 10 nucleotides matching TRBD1. This CDR3 is 15 amino acids long. Per germline, CDR1 MGHRA and CDR2 YSYEKL. J lost 6 bases, V lost 4 bases, and 8 bases had no gene match. DNA of the CDR3: TGCGCCAGCAGCCGGGACGGACAGGGGGGCAATGGCTACACCTTC. As protein: CASSRDGQGGNGYTF.

J is TRBJ1-2 and V is TRBV19, with D tentatively TRBD1 (5 bases). The CDR3 totals 15 residues. Germline CDR1 and CDR2: LNHDA and SQIVND (reference sequence). Trimming left V 1 base short and J 2 bases short, with 11 bases between. CDR3 in DNA: TGTGCCAGTAGTATAGCTGAGGACAAAAACTATGGCTACACCTTC. It translates to CASSIAEDKNYGYTF.

This clone was found once. The V call is TRBV3-1 (or the pseudogene TRBV3-2), the J call TRBJ2-1; 15 nucleotides agree with TRBD2. Germline lookup yields CDR1 LGHDT and CDR2 YNNKEL (reference sequence). This CDR3 is 16 amino acids long. Trimming cost V 4 bases and J 8 bases; bases outside gene matches: 6. The DNA for the CDR3 is TGTGCCAGCAGCCGGGGACTAGCGGGGGGTATCGATGAGCAGTTCTTC. As protein: CASSRGLAGGIDEQFF.

This chain joins TRBV27 and TRBJ2-7; D ambiguous. The CDR3 is made up of 11 amino acids. V was shortened by 4 bases and J by 3 bases, with 4 bases between the two germline ends. The V gene's germline CDR1 is MNHEY and CDR2 SMNVEV (reference sequence). CDR3 in DNA: TGTGCCAGCAGTTCAAACTACGAGCAGTACTTC. This codes for CASSSNYEQYF.

The sample holds one count of this clone. This chain links TRBV7-3 with TRBJ2-3; maybe TRBD2 (5 bases). The CDR3 spans 14 residues. The germline CDR1 and CDR2 sequences are SGHTA and FQGTGA. With 5 bases removed from V and 5 bases from J, the gap between germline ends came to 14 bases. For the CDR3, the DNA is TGTGCCAGCAGCCTCGGGGAGTTCCTAGATACGCAGTATTTT. Translated: CASSLGEFLDTQYF.

This chain uses TRBV11-2 with TRBJ2-5; 12 bases line up with TRBD2. The CDR3 runs 18 residues. The V gene's germline CDR1 is SGHAT and CDR2 FQNNGV. The V segment lost 5 bases and the J segment 4 bases; nucleotides outside the gene matches: 14. The CDR3 DNA reads as TGTGCCAGCAGCGTGACCCGGCCTAGCGGGGGGGGTGGAGAGACCCAGTACTTC. Protein product: CASSVTRPSGGGGETQYF.

The gene calls are TRBV2 and TRBJ2-2; maybe TRBD1 (6 bases). The CDR3 loop spans 15 amino acids. Germline lookup yields CDR1 SNHLY and CDR2 FYNNEI. V dropped 3 bases and J dropped 4 bases, with 12 bases sitting between them. The CDR3 nucleotides read TGTGCCAGCAGTGAGTCGAGGGGGAGCACCGGGGAGCTGTTTTTT. Its translation: CASSESRGSTGELFF.

This clone turned up a few times. The CDR3 is CASSEEIGGGYSNQPQHF. CDR3 DNA sequence: TGTGCCAGCAGTGAAGAGATAGGGGGCGGCTATAGCAATCAGCCCCAGCATTTT. J is TRBJ1-5 and V is TRBV2; TRBD1 matches at 7 bases. The CDR3 runs to 18 residues. The J segment lost 0 bases and the V segment lost 1 base, leaving 9 bases of the junction unmatched. In germline, CDR1 is SNHLY, CDR2 FYNNEI.

The chain employs TRBV5-1 and TRBJ1-1, with 10 bases fitting TRBD1. Germline V gives CDR1 SGHRS, CDR2 YFSETQ. V trimming: 9 bases; J trimming: 4 bases; junction bases outside the gene matches: 9. The CDR3 is 14 residues long. The CDR3 protein is CATTTGGVGTEAFF. Written as DNA, the CDR3 is TGCGCCACGACGACAGGGGGCGTGGGCACTGAAGCTTTCTTT.

The J gene is TRBJ1-1, the V gene TRBV5-8; D is uncertain. The germline gives CDR1 SGHTS, CDR2 YDEGEE. With 4 bases removed from V and 7 bases from J, the gap between germline ends came to 11 bases. There are 12 residues in the CDR3. In DNA form, the CDR3 reads TGTGCCAGCAGCCCTGGTTACGGTGAAGCTTTCTTT. Its protein is CASSPGYGEAFF.

The CDR3 bases are TGTGCTAGTGGTTTGGTACTAGGGGGTCAGCCCCAGCATTTT. This codes for CASGLVLGGQPQHF. This chain connects TRBV12-5 to TRBJ1-5; possible D gene TRBD1, 6 bases. The V gene lost 0 bases and the J gene lost 6 bases, with 9 bases spanning the gap. The CDR3 loop spans 14 amino acids. Germline V gene sequence: CDR1 LGHNT, CDR2 FRNRAP.

The rearrangement uses TRBV14 and TRBJ2-1, with TRBD2 matching over 10 bases. Trimming at V came to 0 bases and at J to 2 bases, leaving 13 bases not matched to a gene. The CDR3 runs 20 residues. The germline V gene encodes CDR1 SGHDN and CDR2 FVKESK. This CDR3 reads CASSQDWLAGGYYAYNEQFF. CDR3 nucleotides: TGTGCCAGCAGCCAAGATTGGTTAGCGGGGGGATATTATGCCTACAATGAGCAGTTCTTC.